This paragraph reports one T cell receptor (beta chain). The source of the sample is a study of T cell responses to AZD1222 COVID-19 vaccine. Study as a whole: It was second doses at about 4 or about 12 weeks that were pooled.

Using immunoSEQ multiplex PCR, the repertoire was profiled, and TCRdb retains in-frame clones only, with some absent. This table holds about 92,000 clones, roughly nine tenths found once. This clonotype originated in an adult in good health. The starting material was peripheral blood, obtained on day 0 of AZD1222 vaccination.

The DNA of the CDR3 is TGTGCCAGCAGCCACTACAGGGCTGAAGCTTTCTTT. This translates into CASSHYRAEAFF. This chain connects TRBV4-2 to TRBJ1-1; perhaps TRBD1 as D (6 bases). The CDR3 sequence is 12 residues long. Trimming pared 3 bases from V and 6 bases from J, leaving 8 bases between. CDR1 and CDR2 from the germline V gene are LGHNA and YNFKEQ.